Below are 30 T cell receptor beta chains sequenced from a single sample in a study of blood T cell repertoires in COVID-19. The protocol was immunoSEQ multiplex PCR, while the TCRdb copy is restricted to in-frame clones and leaves out a portion. This table has about 160,000 clones, more than 65% appearing once. The sequenced sample was peripheral blood. These receptors were obtained from a woman older than 75 with acute or convalescent COVID-19.

This chain connects TRBV4-1 to TRBJ1-2; no firm D call. Between the trimmed V and J ends, which lost 1 base and 5 bases, there was a span of 14 bases. Per the germline V gene, CDR1 is MGHRA and CDR2 is YSYEKL. The CDR3 totals 15 residues. The CDR3 loop is CASSQGNSRYYGYTF. The CDR3 DNA reads as TGCGCCAGCAGCCAAGGAAACAGCAGATATTATGGCTACACCTTC.

V and J are TRBV3-1 (or the pseudogene TRBV3-2) and TRBJ2-7; 7 bases are a match to TRBD2. V lost 4 bases and J lost 1; bases outside the gene matches: 4. The CDR3 contains 14 residues. Per germline, CDR1 LGHDT and CDR2 YNNKEL (reference sequence). The CDR3 DNA reads TGTGCCAGCAGCCGGGCTAGCGGATCCTACGAGCAGTACTTC. This gives the protein CASSRASGSYEQYF.

The gene calls are TRBV3-1 (or the pseudogene TRBV3-2) and TRBJ2-5, with D unclear. The CDR3 runs to 14 residues. The germline gives CDR1 LGHDT, CDR2 YNNKEL (reference sequence). Deletions cut 0 bases from V and 5 bases from J, with 10 bases between. The CDR3: CASSQDGASETQYF. The CDR3 region has the DNA TGTGCCAGCAGCCAAGATGGAGCTAGTGAGACCCAGTACTTC.

The V gene is TRBV6-6, the J gene TRBJ2-7, with TRBD2 matching 15 bases. From germline, CDR1 is MNHNY and CDR2 SVGAGI (reference sequence). Trimming cost V 6 bases and J 3 bases; bases outside gene matches: 6. The CDR3 is 16 amino acids. The CDR3 sequence: CASSSGTSGRIYEQYF. The CDR3 DNA is TGTGCCAGCAGCTCCGGGACTAGCGGGAGGATCTACGAGCAGTACTTC.

The chain combines TRBV28 with TRBJ1-6; D is possibly TRBD1 (5 bases). The V gene's germline CDR1 is MDHEN and CDR2 SYDVKM. V was clipped by 5 bases and J by 10 bases, with 24 bases between them. This CDR3 is 17 amino acids long. CDR3 DNA sequence: TGTGCCAGCAGTCCGTTCACCATGGCAGGGCGAAAATCACCCCTCCACTTT. Encoded protein: CASSPFTMAGRKSPLHF.

This chain uses TRBV6-5 with TRBJ2-7, with D possibly being TRBD2 (6 bases). The germline V gene has CDR1 MNHEY and CDR2 SVGAGI. The CDR3 length is 12 residues. Here the CDR3 reads CAAGITGGEQYF. The CDR3 region has the DNA TGTGCGGCGGGGATAACGGGCGGCGAGCAGTACTTC.

With regard to this clone: At one of its ends the junction is not consistent with the germline gene, which may arise from a read error. The same CDR3 also results from other DNA sequences found in this sample. The chain recombines TRBV14 with TRBJ2-7; 11 bases fit TRBD1. Germline V gives CDR1 SGHDN, CDR2 FVKESK. This CDR3 spans 15 amino acids. The CDR3 DNA sequence: TGTCCCAGCACCAAAAAGCGGGGACAGGGGGGAGAGCAGTACTTC. Residues: CPSTKKRGQGGEQYF.

This sequence joins TRBV28 and TRBJ1-2; a weak D match, TRBD1 (5 bases). The CDR3 consists of 16 residues. Germline V gives CDR1 MDHEN, CDR2 SYDVKM. V shed 3 bases and J shed 1 base, with 15 bases lying between them. CDR3 sequence (DNA): TGTGCCAGCAGTTTGGGTACAGGAACCTTTAACTATGGCTACACCTTC. Amino acid sequence: CASSLGTGTFNYGYTF.

The V call is TRBV30, the J call TRBJ1-5, with a tentative D call TRBD1 (5 bases). V gave up 2 bases and J gave up 0 bases, with 8 bases separating them. This CDR3 has 14 residues. Germline CDR1 reads GTSNPN; CDR2 reads SVGIG (reference sequence). The CDR3 nucleotides read TGTGCCTGGAGTACGGGGGGTAGCAATCAGCCCCAGCATTTT. Its translation is CAWSTGGSNQPQHF.

The chain uses TRBV9 and TRBJ2-3, with TRBD1 matching over 9 bases. Germline V gene data show CDR1 as SGDLS and CDR2 as YYNGEE. The CDR3 is 16 amino acids. J gave up 7 bases and V 0 bases, and 9 bases lay outside the gene matches. The CDR3 loop is CASSVDLDRGWHTQYF. CDR3 coding DNA: TGTGCCAGCAGCGTAGACCTAGACAGGGGGTGGCATACGCAGTATTTT.

The gene calls are TRBV29-1 and TRBJ2-4; D not resolved. The CDR3 loop spans 14 amino acids. V was cut by 4 bases and J by 0 bases, with 10 bases left in between. Germline CDR1 reads SQVTM; CDR2 reads ANQGSEA. CDR3 amino acids: CSVVVRGAKNIQYF. CDR3 nucleotides: TGCAGCGTTGTGGTACGCGGAGCCAAAAACATTCAGTACTTC.

Here the CDR3 reads CSVGGGADYGYTF. CDR3 in DNA: TGCAGCGTTGGCGGGGGCGCCGATTATGGCTACACCTTC. The chain recombines TRBV29-1 with TRBJ1-2, with D possibly being TRBD1 (6 bases). The CDR3 runs 13 residues. V lost 4 bases and J 5 bases, leaving 14 bases between the germline ends. Germline lookup yields CDR1 SQVTM and CDR2 ANQGSEA.

The chain couples TRBV30 to TRBJ2-7; the D gene is possibly TRBD2 (6 bases). Trimming removed 7 bases from V and 7 bases from J, with 23 bases in between. The CDR3 loop spans 14 amino acids. From germline, CDR1 is GTSNPN and CDR2 SVGIG (reference sequence). CDR3 bases: TGTGCCTCAAAGACCGGGACTCTAGGAGGAGAGCAGTACTTC. Its protein is CASKTGTLGGEQYF. The entire variable domain, with the rest obtained from reference TRBV30 and TRBJ2-7, is as follows: SQTIHQWPATLVQPVGSPLSLECTVEGTSNPNLYWYRQAAGRGLQLLFYSVGIGQISSEVPQNLSASRPQDRQFILSSKKLLLSDSGFYLCASKTGTLGGEQYFGPGTRLTVT.

This chain connects TRBV7-2 to TRBJ1-6; D might be TRBD1 (5 bases). Deletions cut 5 bases from V and 10 bases from J, with 18 bases between. The CDR3 extends over 15 amino acids. Germline CDR1 is SGHTA and CDR2 is FQGNSA. The CDR3 DNA follows: TGTGCCAGCAGCCCCACAGCGGGGGTAGGATCACCCCTCCACTTT. It codes for CASSPTAGVGSPLHF.

The DNA of the CDR3 is TGTGCCAGCAGTTCAGGACAGAAGGTTTCACCCCTCCACTTT. Amino acids: CASSSGQKVSPLHF. The chain joins TRBV28 to TRBJ1-6; a weak D match, TRBD1 (6 bases). The V gene lost 4 bases and the J gene lost 9 bases, with 13 bases spanning the gap. The CDR3 sequence is 14 residues long. CDR1 is MDHEN, CDR2 SYDVKM, per germline.

The chain combines TRBV6-6 with TRBJ1-1; TRBD1 agrees at 10 bases. Germline assignment: CDR1 MNHNY and CDR2 SVGAGI (reference sequence). Trimming removed 6 bases from V and 1 base from J; junction bases left unmatched: 5. The CDR3 is 15 residues long. This CDR3 is CASRAGTGANTEAFF. The CDR3 DNA reads as TGTGCCAGCAGGGCCGGGACAGGGGCGAACACTGAAGCTTTCTTT.

The rearrangement joins TRBV24-1 to TRBJ2-5; TRBD2 aligns across 13 bases. Germline CDR1 is KGHDR and CDR2 is SFDVKD. The ends lost 4 bases at V and 5 bases at J; junction bases unmatched: 6. There are 16 residues in the CDR3. The CDR3 nucleotides are TGTGCCACCAGTGAGTCCGGACTAGCGGGAGTGGAGACCCAGTACTTC. This encodes CATSESGLAGVETQYF.

The V and J genes are TRBV20-1 and TRBJ1-2, with TRBD1 matching 12 bases. Per the germline V gene, CDR1 is DFQATT and CDR2 is SNEGSKA (reference sequence). J was trimmed by 7 bases and V by 3 bases; bases with no gene match: 9. The CDR3 runs to 15 residues. CDR3 residues: CSASGTGQGAVGYTF. The CDR3 coding sequence is TGCAGTGCTAGTGGAACGGGACAGGGGGCAGTTGGCTACACCTTC.

The rearrangement joins TRBV28 to TRBJ1-2; D ambiguous. CDR1 and CDR2 (germline): MDHEN, SYDVKM. CDR3 length: 16 residues. The V end lost 5 bases, the J end lost 2 bases, and 18 bases lay between the germline ends. For the CDR3, the DNA is TGTGCCAGCAGTGGGCACTGGAGGGAACGGAACTATGGCTACACCTTC. Translating gives CASSGHWRERNYGYTF.

The J gene is TRBJ1-5, the V gene TRBV19; D not certain. V was trimmed by 5 bases and J by 5 bases, leaving 16 bases between them. The CDR3 spans 15 residues. The germline V gene encodes CDR1 LNHDA and CDR2 SQIVND (reference sequence). CDR3 protein: CASSLTPPEDQPQHF. In DNA form, the CDR3 reads TGTGCCAGTAGTCTTACACCACCGGAGGATCAGCCCCAGCATTTT.

This clone was detected only once. CDR3 DNA: TGTGCCAGCAGCCGATTGGCAGGGACCTACGAGCAGTACTTC. Translated, it gives CASSRLAGTYEQYF. J is TRBJ2-7 and V is TRBV7-9; TRBD1 might be the D (5 bases). The V gene lost 5 bases and the J gene lost 2 bases, with 13 bases spanning the gap. The CDR3 is 14 residues long. Germline V gene lookup returns CDR1 SEHNR and CDR2 FQNEAQ (reference sequence). Complete variable domain (other parts from reference TRBV7-9 and TRBJ2-7): DTGVSQNPRHKITKRGQNVTFRCDPISEHNRLYWYRQTLGQGPEFLTYFQNEAQLEKSRLLSDRFSAERPKGSFSTLEIQRTEQGDSAMYLCASSRLAGTYEQYFGPGTRLTVT.

The V and J genes are TRBV5-1 and TRBJ2-3; 7 bases map to TRBD2. The CDR3 loop spans 14 amino acids. The germline V gene has CDR1 SGHRS and CDR2 YFSETQ. The V and J ends lost 4 bases and 4 bases, in that order; junction bases with no gene match: 6. In DNA, the CDR3 is TGCGCCAGCAGCGTTGGACTAGACCCAGATACGCAGTATTTT. Its protein product is CASSVGLDPDTQYF.

This clone was detected only a few times. The J gene is TRBJ1-2, the V gene TRBV5-1; TRBD1 aligns across 8 bases. The CDR3 is 16 amino acids. V lost 3 bases to trimming and J lost 4 bases; unmatched junction nucleotides: 11. In germline, CDR1 is SGHRS, CDR2 YFSETQ. Here the CDR3 reads CASSSMSPGQVYGYTF. The DNA of the CDR3 is TGCGCCAGCAGCTCGATGAGCCCGGGACAGGTCTATGGCTACACCTTC.

The rearrangement links TRBV4-1 to TRBJ2-7; D is undetermined. CDR1 MGHRA and CDR2 YSYEKL come from the germline V gene. CDR3 length equals 14 residues. V lost 4 bases and J lost 5, with 15 bases in between. The CDR3 DNA sequence: TGCGCCAGCAGCCCAGTGGCGAGGTTGAACGAGCAGTACTTC. Protein: CASSPVARLNEQYF.

This clone occurred a few times. The genes are TRBV4-2 and TRBJ2-7; TRBD2 agrees at 8 bases. V was pared by 2 bases and J by 2 bases, with 5 bases of the junction left unmatched. CDR1 is LGHNA, CDR2 YNFKEQ, per germline. The CDR3 sequence is 15 residues long. The CDR3 coding sequence is TGTGCCAGCAGCCAAATGCTAGCGGGCACCTACGAGCAGTACTTC. Encoded protein: CASSQMLAGTYEQYF.

The gene calls are TRBV6-2 or TRBV6-3 and TRBJ2-7; 7 bases line up with TRBD1. In germline, CDR1 is MNHEY, CDR2 SVGEGT. Unmatched junction bases numbered 9, after V lost 0 bases and J lost 7 bases. This CDR3 spans 15 amino acids. CDR3 residues: CASSYSTGLRWEQYF. The CDR3 region has the DNA TGTGCCAGCAGTTACTCGACAGGGCTCCGGTGGGAGCAGTACTTC.

V gene TRBV19 combines with J gene TRBJ1-3; TRBD1 might be the D (5 bases). Trimming removed 3 bases at V and 2 bases at J, with 8 bases between. The V gene's germline CDR1 is LNHDA and CDR2 SQIVND (reference sequence). This CDR3 is 14 amino acids long. CDR3 DNA sequence: TGTGCCAGTAGTATTCGGGGGGCTGGAAACACCATATATTTT. Translated: CASSIRGAGNTIYF. Using reference TRBV19 and TRBJ1-3 for the parts outside the CDR3, the full variable domain is DGGITQSPKYLFRKEGQNVTLSCEQNLNHDAMYWYRQDPGQGLRLIYYSQIVNDFQKGDIAEGYSVSREKKESFPLTVTSAQKNPTAFYLCASSIRGAGNTIYFGEGSWLTVV.

This rearrangement joins TRBV28 to TRBJ2-7; TRBD2 aligns across 10 bases. V lost 4 bases and J lost 4; bases outside the gene matches: 13. Germline-derived CDR1 and CDR2 are MDHEN and SYDVKM. The CDR3 length is 17 residues. CDR3 DNA sequence: TGTGCCAGCAGTTCCCCAGGCTCGGCTAGCGGGAGTTACGAGCAGTACTTC. Translation: CASSSPGSASGSYEQYF.

This clone was counted between two and nine times. V usage is TRBV7-9 and J usage is TRBJ2-7; TRBD1 aligns across 7 bases. V lost 3 bases to trimming and J lost 5 bases; unmatched junction nucleotides: 7. The CDR3 runs 14 residues. Looked up from germline, CDR1 is SEHNR and CDR2 is FQNEAQ (reference sequence). CDR3 nucleotide sequence: TGTGCCAGCAGCTTTGAGACAGGGTGGAACGAGCAGTACTTC. Translating it yields CASSFETGWNEQYF.

The chain combines TRBV28 with TRBJ2-7, with 7 bases matching TRBD2. CDR3 size: 13 residues. CDR1 is MDHEN and CDR2 is SYDVKM in the germline V gene. Trimming cost V 6 bases and J 5 bases; bases outside gene matches: 7. The chain's CDR3 is CASSQGLPHEQYF. In DNA, the CDR3 is TGTGCCAGCAGCCAGGGACTACCGCACGAGCAGTACTTC.